Listed here are 13 T cell receptor beta chains from one sample, sequenced in a study of cytomegalovirus exposure and HLA in healthy donors. The study ran its PCR with 60 Vbeta and 13 Jbeta primers. Libraries were prepared by immunoSEQ multiplex PCR; TCRdb keeps only in-frame clonotypes and omits some of them. The sample includes over 120,000 clones, approximately 78% seen only once; the top ten take roughly 2.9%. The specimen was PBMCs. Receptors were obtained from a female donor in good health and CMV-seronegative.

The chain links TRBV28 to TRBJ1-2; 7 bases match TRBD1. With V trimmed by 4 bases and J by 2 bases, 7 bases remained unmatched. CDR1 is MDHEN, CDR2 SYDVKM, per germline. The CDR3 runs to 15 residues. The CDR3 here is CASSSWTGPNYGYTF. The CDR3, as DNA: TGTGCCAGCAGTTCCTGGACAGGACCGAACTATGGCTACACCTTC.

The genes are TRBV28 and TRBJ1-6; 7 positions match TRBD1. This CDR3 is 14 amino acids long. CDR1 MDHEN and CDR2 SYDVKM come from the germline V gene. J was trimmed by 6 bases and V by 3 bases; bases with no gene match: 2. Here the CDR3 reads CASSFGTANSPLHF. The CDR3 nucleotides are TGTGCCAGCAGTTTCGGGACAGCTAATTCACCCCTCCACTTT.

The rearrangement links TRBV7-9 to TRBJ2-1, with D unclear. The CDR3 loop spans 14 amino acids. Trimming removed 1 base from V and 8 bases from J, with 12 bases in between. CDR1 and CDR2 (germline): SEHNR, FQNEAQ (reference sequence). CDR3 sequence (DNA): TGTGCCAGCAGCTTAGTGTCCAGTCTCCATGAGCAGTTCTTC. Translation gives CASSLVSSLHEQFF.

V usage is TRBV30 and J usage is TRBJ1-1; TRBD1 might be the D (5 bases). Trimming pared 8 bases from V and 1 base from J, leaving 20 bases between. There are 15 residues in the CDR3. Per the germline V gene, CDR1 is GTSNPN and CDR2 is SVGIG (reference sequence). For the CDR3, the DNA is TGTGCCAGAAAAAAACCGGGACTCCAGAACACTGAAGCTTTCTTT. This encodes CARKKPGLQNTEAFF.

The rearrangement joins TRBV28 to TRBJ2-5; TRBD1 matches at 10 bases. With V trimmed by 5 bases and J by 5 bases, 11 bases remained unmatched. Germline V gene sequence: CDR1 MDHEN, CDR2 SYDVKM. This CDR3 is built from 16 residues. The chain's CDR3 is CASSPTVGQGTETQYF. The CDR3 DNA follows: TGTGCCAGCAGTCCGACCGTGGGACAGGGGACCGAGACCCAGTACTTC.

The V and J genes are TRBV5-4 and TRBJ1-1, with TRBD1 matching over 10 bases. CDR1 and CDR2 (germline): SGHNT, YYREEE (reference sequence). Trimming at V came to 0 bases and at J to 11 bases, leaving 10 bases not matched to a gene. This CDR3 spans 15 amino acids. The CDR3 DNA follows: TGTGCCAGCAGCTTGGGGGACAGGGGTGAGTTTGCGGCTTTCTTT. Translated, it gives CASSLGDRGEFAAFF.

CDR3 sequence (DNA): TGTGCCAGCAGCTCAGGGTCGGACAGGGTCTACGAGCAGTACTTC. Its translation: CASSSGSDRVYEQYF. The J gene is TRBJ2-7, the V gene TRBV7-9, with TRBD1 matching over 8 bases. V trimming: 4 bases; J trimming: 3 bases; junction bases outside the gene matches: 8. This CDR3 comprises 15 residues. Germline CDR1 SEHNR, CDR2 FQNEAQ (reference sequence).

The rearrangement uses TRBV28 and TRBJ2-7, with a tentative D call TRBD1 (5 bases). CDR1 is MDHEN and CDR2 is SYDVKM in the germline V gene. The V end was cut by 3 bases, the J end by 3 bases, with 9 bases between. The CDR3 extends over 13 amino acids. The CDR3 coding sequence is TGTGCCAGCAGTTTCGGGCAGGGCTACGAGCAGTACTTC. Residues: CASSFGQGYEQYF.

J is TRBJ2-7 and V is TRBV5-1, with D uncertain. The CDR3 is made up of 11 amino acids. Trimming pared 3 bases from V and 6 bases from J, leaving 7 bases between. CDR1 SGHRS and CDR2 YFSETQ come from the germline V gene. CDR3 in DNA: TGCGCCAGCAGCTCCGCGAGCGAGCAGTACTTC. It encodes CASSSASEQYF.

This clone was observed a few times. V is TRBV6-5 and J is TRBJ1-1; D may be TRBD1 (5 bases). The CDR3 runs 15 residues. From germline, CDR1 is MNHEY and CDR2 SVGAGI. Trimming left V 5 bases short and J 2 bases short, with 15 bases between. The CDR3 DNA is TGTGCCAGCAGTACCCGGTGGGGCTTCAACACTGAAGCTTTCTTT. Amino acid sequence: CASSTRWGFNTEAFF.

To note about this clone: At one boundary the junction diverges from the germline segment, which might be a read error. The V and J genes are TRBV4-3 and TRBJ1-2; TRBD1 agrees at 8 bases. Germline CDR1 reads LGHNA; CDR2 reads YSLEER. This CDR3 comprises 16 residues. In nucleotides, the CDR3 is TGCGCCAGCAGCCAAGGGGTTCGGACAGGGTATGGAGGCTACCCCTTC. Translated: CASSQGVRTGYGGYPF.

The chain links TRBV29-1 to TRBJ2-3; D possibly corresponds to TRBD2 (6 bases). The CDR3 is made up of 11 amino acids. V was cut by 7 bases and J by 6 bases, with 11 bases left in between. The germline gives CDR1 SQVTM, CDR2 ANQGSEA. The CDR3 region is CSGGEVDTQYF. The CDR3 DNA reads TGCAGCGGCGGGGAGGTTGATACGCAGTATTTT.

The V call is TRBV19, the J call TRBJ1-5; D is possibly TRBD1 (6 bases). Looked up from germline, CDR1 is LNHDA and CDR2 is SQIVND (reference sequence). V dropped 6 bases and J dropped 3 bases, with 9 bases sitting between them. CDR3 size: 13 residues. Here the CDR3 reads CASRQGFNQPQHF. The CDR3 DNA follows: TGTGCCAGTAGACAGGGCTTCAATCAGCCCCAGCATTTT.